This T cell receptor beta chain comes out of a study of T cell changes during pregnancy in multiple sclerosis. TCRdb's copy holds only in-frame clones and misses some; the assay was immunoSEQ multiplex PCR. The sample has over 25,000 clones, about 88% seen once; the top ten hold 11%. The CDR3 is 15 residues long. V lost 4 bases and J lost 3; bases outside the gene matches: 6. Germline V lookup: CDR1 SGHAT, CDR2 FQNNGV. This sequence joins TRBV11-2 and TRBJ2-1; 7 nucleotides match TRBD1. The TCR sequence derives from a female donor with multiple sclerosis, enrolled in a pregnancy study. Sequencing was performed on CD8+ T cells from peripheral blood mononuclear cells, taken in the third trimester of pregnancy. The CDR3 region is CASSSTGAVYNEQFF. Written as DNA, the CDR3 is TGTGCCAGCAGCTCCACAGGGGCGGTCTACAATGAGCAGTTCTTC.